These 3 T cell receptor beta chains were all obtained from the same sample, sequenced in a study of blood T cell repertoires in COVID-19. Some clones are missing from TCRdb's copy, which holds only in-frame ones; the method was immunoSEQ multiplex PCR. The sample gives approximately 350,000 clones, roughly four fifths of which show up once; approximately 4.7% is in the top ten. The sample was PBMCs or T cells enriched from blood (not recorded which). All receptors derive from a woman aged 45 to 65 who had recovered from COVID-19.

This clone was counted between two and nine times. V is TRBV11-3 and J is TRBJ2-2; 8 bases map to TRBD2. There are 16 residues in the CDR3. Germline assignment: CDR1 SGHNT and CDR2 YENEEA. V trimming: 6 bases; J trimming: 3 bases; junction bases outside the gene matches: 9. CDR3 amino acids: CASRIRGGLHTGELFF. In DNA form, the CDR3 reads TGTGCCAGCAGGATACGGGGGGGCCTTCACACCGGGGAGCTGTTTTTT. Based on the CDR3 plus reference TRBV11-3 and TRBJ2-2, the full variable domain is EAGVVQSPRYKIIEKKQPVAFWCNPISGHNTLYWYLQNLGQGPELLIRYENEEAVDDSQLPKDRFSAERLKGVDSTLKIQPAELGDSAVYLCASRIRGGLHTGELFFGEGSRLTVL.

The rearrangement joins TRBV6-5 to TRBJ1-4; 10 positions agree with TRBD1. V lost 7 bases and J lost 7; bases outside the gene matches: 6. The length of the CDR3 is 14 residues. CDR1 and CDR2 from the germline V gene are MNHEY and SVGAGI. Here the CDR3 DNA reads TGTGCCAGCATCCGGGACAGGGGTCGTGAAAAACTGTTTTTT. It is translated as CASIRDRGREKLFF.

A few counts support this clone. The chain links TRBV7-2 to TRBJ2-2; 9 nucleotides agree with TRBD1. J was trimmed by 4 bases and V by 3 bases; bases with no gene match: 6. Germline loops: CDR1 SGHTA, CDR2 FQGNSA. The CDR3 is made up of 16 amino acids. In DNA, the CDR3 is TGTGCCAGCAGCTTGAGGACAGGGGTCCTCACCGGGGAGCTGTTTTTT. It encodes CASSLRTGVLTGELFF.